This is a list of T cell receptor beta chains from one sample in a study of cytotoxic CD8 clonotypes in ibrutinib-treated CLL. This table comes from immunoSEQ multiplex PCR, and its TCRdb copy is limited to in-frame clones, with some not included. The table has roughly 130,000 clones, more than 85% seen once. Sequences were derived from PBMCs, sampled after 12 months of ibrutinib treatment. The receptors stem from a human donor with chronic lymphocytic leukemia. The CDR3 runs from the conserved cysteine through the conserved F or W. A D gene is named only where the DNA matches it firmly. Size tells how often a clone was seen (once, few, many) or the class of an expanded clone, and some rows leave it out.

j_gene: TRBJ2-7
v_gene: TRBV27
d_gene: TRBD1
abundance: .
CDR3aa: CASVPYGTGAYEQYF
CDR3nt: TGTGCCAGCGTGCCGTACGGGACAGGTGCCTACGAGCAGTACTTC

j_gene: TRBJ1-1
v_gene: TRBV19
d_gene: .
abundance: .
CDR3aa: CASSISGRGTEAFF
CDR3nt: TGTGCCAGTAGTATTTCAGGGAGAGGCACTGAAGCTTTCTTT

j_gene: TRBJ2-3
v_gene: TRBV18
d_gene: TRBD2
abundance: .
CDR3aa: CASSPGLAEMGGTDTQYF
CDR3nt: TGTGCCAGCTCACCAGGACTAGCGGAAATGGGGGGCACAGATACGCAGTATTTT

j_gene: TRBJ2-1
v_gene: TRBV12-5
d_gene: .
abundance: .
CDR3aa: CASGLGNKMEKQFF
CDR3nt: TGTGCTAGTGGTTTGGGCAATAAAATGGAGAAGCAGTTCTTC

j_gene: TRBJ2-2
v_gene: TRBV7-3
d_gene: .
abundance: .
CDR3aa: CASSKKLGGSTGELFF
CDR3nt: TGTGCCAGCAGCAAAAAATTGGGGGGAAGCACCGGGGAGCTGTTTTTT

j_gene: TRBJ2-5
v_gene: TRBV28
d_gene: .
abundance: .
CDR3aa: CASRLQGKETQYF
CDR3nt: TGTGCCAGCAGGTTACAGGGTAAAGAGACCCAGTACTTC

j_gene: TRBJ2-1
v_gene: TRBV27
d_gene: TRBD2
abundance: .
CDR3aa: CASRETSGPANEQFF
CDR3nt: TGTGCCAGCAGGGAGACTAGCGGGCCAGCAAATGAGCAGTTCTTC

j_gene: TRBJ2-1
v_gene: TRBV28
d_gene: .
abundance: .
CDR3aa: CASLGGLHNEQFF
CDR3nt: TGTGCCAGCCTCGGGGGCCTACACAATGAGCAGTTCTTC

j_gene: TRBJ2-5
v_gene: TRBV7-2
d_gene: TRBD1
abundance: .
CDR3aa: CASSSPDRTRTQYF
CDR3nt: TGTGCCAGCAGCTCGCCGGACAGGACACGGACCCAGTACTTC

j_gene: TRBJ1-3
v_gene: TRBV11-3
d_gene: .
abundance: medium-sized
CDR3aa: CASSKGGTGNTIYF
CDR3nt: TGTGCCAGCAGCAAAGGGGGAACTGGAAACACCATATATTTT

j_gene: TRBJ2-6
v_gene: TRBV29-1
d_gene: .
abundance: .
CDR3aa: CSVDGDGANVLTF
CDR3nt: TGCAGCGTTGACGGGGATGGGGCCAACGTCCTGACTTTC

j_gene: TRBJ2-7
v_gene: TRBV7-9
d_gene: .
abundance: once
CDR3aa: CASSSTGTSYEQYF
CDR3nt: TGTGCCAGCAGCTCCACCGGGACATCCTACGAGCAGTACTTC

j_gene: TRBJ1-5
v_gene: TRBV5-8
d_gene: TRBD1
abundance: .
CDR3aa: CASSWDRGAQPQHF
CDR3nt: TGTGCCAGCAGTTGGGACAGGGGCGCCCAGCCCCAGCATTTT

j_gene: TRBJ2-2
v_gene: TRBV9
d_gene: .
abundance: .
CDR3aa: CASSVEDTGELFF
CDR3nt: TGTGCCAGCAGCGTAGAGGACACCGGGGAGCTGTTTTTT

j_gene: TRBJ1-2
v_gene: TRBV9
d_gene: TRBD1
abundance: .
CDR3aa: CASSSGQGLGYTF
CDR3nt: TGTGCCAGCAGCTCCGGACAGGGGCTTGGCTACACCTTC

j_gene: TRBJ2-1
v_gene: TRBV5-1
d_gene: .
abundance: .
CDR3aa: CASAFLFRSNEQFF
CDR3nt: TGCGCCAGCGCCTTCCTCTTCCGCAGCAATGAGCAGTTCTTC

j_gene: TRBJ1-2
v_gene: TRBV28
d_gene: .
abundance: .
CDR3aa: CASSSGRGYTF
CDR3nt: TGTGCCAGCAGTTCAGGGCGCGGCTACACCTTC

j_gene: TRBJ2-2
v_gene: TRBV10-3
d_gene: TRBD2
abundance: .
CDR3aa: CAISGSSGLAGGSPGELFF
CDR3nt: TGTGCCATCAGTGGTAGTTCGGGACTAGCGGGAGGGTCACCCGGGGAGCTGTTTTTT

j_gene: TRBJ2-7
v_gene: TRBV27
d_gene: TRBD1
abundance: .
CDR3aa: CASSFRGLNEQYF
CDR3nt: TGTGCCAGCAGTTTCAGGGGGTTGAACGAGCAGTACTTC

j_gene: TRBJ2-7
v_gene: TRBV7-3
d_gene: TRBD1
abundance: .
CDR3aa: CASSQDRGSEQYF
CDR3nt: TGTGCCAGCAGTCAAGACAGGGGAAGCGAGCAGTACTTC

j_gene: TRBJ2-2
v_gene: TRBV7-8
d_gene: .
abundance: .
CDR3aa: CASSLGVRLTGELFF
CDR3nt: TGTGCCAGCAGCTTAGGAGTCCGACTAACAGGGGAGCTGTTTTTT

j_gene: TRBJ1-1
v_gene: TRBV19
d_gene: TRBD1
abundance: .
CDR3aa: CASSGQGVTEAFF
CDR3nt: TGTGCCAGTAGTGGGCAGGGGGTAACTGAAGCTTTCTTT

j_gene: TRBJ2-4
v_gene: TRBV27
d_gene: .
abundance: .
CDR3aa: CANPTAKNIQYF
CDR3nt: TGTGCCAACCCAACAGCCAAAAACATTCAGTACTTC

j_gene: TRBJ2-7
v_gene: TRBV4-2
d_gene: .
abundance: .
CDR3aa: CASSQEPSYEQYF
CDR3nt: TGTGCCAGCAGCCAAGAGCCCTCCTACGAGCAGTACTTC

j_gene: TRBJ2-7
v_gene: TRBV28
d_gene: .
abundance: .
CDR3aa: CASSLGSANLNYEQYF
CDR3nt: TGTGCCAGCAGTTTGGGGTCAGCCAACCTTAACTACGAGCAGTACTTC

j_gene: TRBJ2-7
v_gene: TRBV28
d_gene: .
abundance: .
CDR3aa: CASSLVQENEEQYF
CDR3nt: TGTGCCAGCAGTTTAGTGCAGGAGAATGAAGAGCAGTACTTC

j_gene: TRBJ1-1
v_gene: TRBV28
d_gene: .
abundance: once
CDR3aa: CASSFRITEAFF
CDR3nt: TGTGCCAGCAGTTTTCGTATCACTGAAGCTTTCTTT

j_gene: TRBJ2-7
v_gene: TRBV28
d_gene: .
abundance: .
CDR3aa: CASSPHLVGWEQYF
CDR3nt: TGTGCCAGCAGTCCTCACTTAGTTGGGTGGGAGCAGTACTTC

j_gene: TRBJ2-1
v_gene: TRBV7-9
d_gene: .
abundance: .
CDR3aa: CASSLGSYNEQFF
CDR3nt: TGTGCCAGCAGCTTGGGATCCTACAATGAGCAGTTCTTC

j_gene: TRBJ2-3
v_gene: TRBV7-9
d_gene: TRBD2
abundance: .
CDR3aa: CASSRPGLAGGYTQYF
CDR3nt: TGTGCCAGCAGCCGCCCGGGACTAGCGGGAGGATATACGCAGTATTTT

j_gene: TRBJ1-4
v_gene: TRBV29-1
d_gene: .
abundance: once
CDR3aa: CSVEGDSDGKLFF
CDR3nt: TGCAGCGTTGAAGGGGACTCCGACGGAAAACTGTTTTTT

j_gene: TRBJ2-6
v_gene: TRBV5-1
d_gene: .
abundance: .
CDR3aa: CASSFPPGSSGANVLTF
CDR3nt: TGCGCCAGCAGCTTTCCCCCAGGGAGCTCTGGGGCCAACGTCCTGACTTTC

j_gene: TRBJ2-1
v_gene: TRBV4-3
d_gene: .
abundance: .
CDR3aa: CASSRERVAYNEQFF
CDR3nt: TGCGCCAGCAGCCGGGAGCGGGTTGCCTACAATGAGCAGTTCTTC

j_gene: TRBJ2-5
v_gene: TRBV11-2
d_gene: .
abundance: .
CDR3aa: CASSLILSAQETQYF
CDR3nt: TGTGCCAGCAGCCTTATACTTAGCGCCCAAGAGACCCAGTACTTC

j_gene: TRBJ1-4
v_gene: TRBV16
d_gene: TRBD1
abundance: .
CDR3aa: CASSQAGTDDEKLFF
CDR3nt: TGTGCCAGCAGCCAGGCTGGGACAGATGATGAAAAACTGTTTTTT

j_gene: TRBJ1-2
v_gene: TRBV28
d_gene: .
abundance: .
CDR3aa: CASSFERSYGYTF
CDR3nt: TGTGCCAGCAGTTTTGAGCGGTCCTATGGCTACACCTTC